This T cell receptor beta chain originates from a study of cytomegalovirus exposure and HLA in healthy donors (dated by TCRdb to 2016 to 2017). About the study as a whole: An earlier analysis of more than 550 of the donors reported 276 Gb of sequence data and around 120 million unique TCR beta sequences obtained from approximately 180 million T cells. A later analysis re-analyzed previously published TCR beta repertoires from 660 or so donors and added high-resolution HLA genotyping to study TCR occurrence patterns. A later genetic analysis took genome-wide SNP genotypes for about 65% of the 666 donors and used that subset as a discovery cohort. Because of strong linkage in the cohort, roughly five DR-DQ haplotypes were treated as single units for association and clustering. Both class I and class II loci were covered by HLA typing, at four-digit resolution. High-throughput TCR immunosequencing, statistical association of individual TCRs with disease status, and machine learning were combined to predict cytomegalovirus infection status. The study aimed to test whether cataloging public T cell receptors could reveal signatures of past pathogen exposure. On average, around 200,000 unique TCR beta nucleotide sequences were sequenced per donor among a few hundred genotyped donors of the cohort, with 15% to 20% of those sequences being non-productive. Around 320 gigabases of sequencing data and some 85 million unique TCR sequences were included in an early release covering 500 to 750 HLA-typed donors. In the later analysis, no new phenotypic data were used to find candidate immune exposures; instead, reliance was placed on TCR beta sequences and their occurrence across donors. An earlier analysis of nearly 600 of the donors applied high-throughput TCR beta sequencing to assess whether each TCR beta V gene segment acted as functional or pseudogenic. Typing coverage varied by locus: about 620-640 donors for A, B, C, DRB1 and DQB1; roughly 500 for DQA1; around 570 for DPA1; approximately 490 for DPB1. Of the 300 to 450 genotyped donors, less than 85% were placed in the genetic ancestry cluster associated with self-reported Caucasian donors. Every discovery cohort repertoire had been produced on one sequencing platform. A separate validation cohort of roughly 130 different subjects was used in addition to the 666-subject first cohort. Donor age, sex, ethnicity and CMV serostatus were compiled together with the repertoire data. The study used immunosequencing to profile the T cell repertoires of 670 or so subjects and linked those repertoires to cytomegalovirus serostatus. Overall results and qualifications from the work: A cluster of highly shared sequence variants was judged likely to represent a technical artifact of the sequencing pipeline. A later analysis found that HLA-associated TCR beta chains were more clonally expanded and had lower generation probabilities than equally common non-associated chains. In the study, some 160 TCR beta chains were listed as associated with cytomegalovirus. Because some donors lacked HLA typing at each locus, the association tests relied only on the typed subset. In both the original and validation cohorts, the classifier was reported to diagnose cytomegalovirus status with high specificity and sensitivity. According to a later analysis, TCR association rates differed among HLA loci, with DRB1 alleles showing the most associated TCRs and HLA-C alleles showing the fewest. According to a later genetic analysis, donors in an Asian-associated ancestry cluster had fewer N-insertions in productive TCRs than the approximately 700-donor mean. Presence/absence analyses assumed roughly uniform sequencing depth across donors, an assumption that may not hold. According to the authors, the approach could potentially be generalized to other disease states and immunological phenotypes. A later analysis associated about 18,000 TCR beta sequences with specific HLA alleles at a false discovery rate of 0.05. An earlier analysis of approximately 590 of the donors showed that most TCR beta V segments appeared in productive rearrangements either about 87% or about 30% of the time, which broadly matched IMGT annotations. In a later analysis, most CMV-associated TCR beta chains were found to appear HLA-restricted, with HLA associations seemingly driven largely by CMV exposure. Immune exposure information for the cohort was limited to CMV serostatus. In a later analysis, several top co-occurrence clusters were reported to appear linked to parvovirus B19, influenza, CMV and Epstein-Barr virus. In this cohort, only TCR beta chains were sequenced, and detectable features were limited by the absence of alpha or paired-chain data. Because counts were too low, seventeen rarely observed V segments, including chromosome 9 orphons, were excluded from the earlier analysis of some 540 of the donors. When HLA alleles, especially DR and DQ, strongly co-occurred, TCR associations were difficult to assign to individual alleles. In a later genetic analysis, a missense DCLRE1C variant was associated with V-gene and J-gene trimming of TCR beta chains, and the association was replicated in an independent cohort. Because the 87-base-pair reads could not distinguish some IMGT-functional V segments, including TRBV6-2 and TRBV6-3, those segments were excluded. In vitro tests confirmed that a few of the cytomegalovirus-associated TCR beta chains recognize cytomegalovirus antigens. Linkage disequilibrium might explain the correlated functional status among segregating V segments, but an unknown experimental factor could not be excluded. A further reported finding was that TCR beta sequences accurately predicted the HLA-A and HLA-B alleles for most subjects in the first cohort. While some public TCRs were present in many individuals, most TCR sequences turned up only very rarely across donors.

The library was built by means of the immunoSEQ multiplex PCR assay. For the multiplex PCR, a mixture combining 60 forward primers for TCR Vbeta segments and 13 reverse primers for TCR Jbeta segments was used. Amplification of the CDR3 region of rearranged TCR beta genes was performed with a multiplex PCR assay on genomic DNA. The Illumina HiSeq System was used to sequence the amplified TCR beta libraries as 87-base-pair reads. Under the source paper's analysis protocol: Across the 600 to 700 repertoires, a later analysis counted 78 million or so unique TCR beta chains, roughly 11 million of which were shared by at least two donors. Raw reads were error-corrected and collapsed into unique sequences with a nearest-neighbor algorithm that merged closely related sequences to remove PCR and sequencing errors. To assign V, D and J gene segments, CDR3 sequences were aligned to IMGT reference sequences. For a sequence to be retained, a match of at least six nucleotides to both a V gene segment and a J gene segment was required. Rearrangements were called productive when the CDR3 lacked stop codons and stayed in frame with V and J; all others were non-productive. CDR3 was defined according to IMGT convention as the region running from the second conserved V-encoded cysteine to the conserved J-encoded phenylalanine. The earlier analysis of around 640 of the donors excluded sequences that lacked an unambiguous match to a single V gene segment. In an earlier analysis of approximately 610 of the donors, V segments were called functional above 56.7% productive rearrangements and were called segregating when the between-donor standard deviation exceeded 5%. To diagnose cytomegalovirus status from the catalog of TCR beta chain sequences, a statistical classification framework was built. In a later analysis, TCR nucleotide sequences were compared against IMGT/GENE-DB human TR gene sequences so that V and J genes could be assigned. A later analysis assigned CDR3 sequences and most-parsimonious VDJ recombination scenarios with the TCRdist pipeline. In a later analysis, each TCR beta chain was defined by its CDR3 amino acid sequence together with its V-gene family, and reads without a unique V-gene family were excluded. In a later analysis, fewer than 650 highly shared, low-generation-probability nucleotide sequences were removed to address suspected cross-contamination and a sequencing artifact. In a later analysis, a clonal expansion index for each public chain was calculated from normalized within-repertoire ranks of inferred template counts. In a later analysis, generation probabilities were computed with a VDJ recombination model fitted to out-of-frame rearrangements, and the resulting probabilities were checked against IGoR. In a later analysis, TCR-TCR, TCR-HLA and TCR-CMV co-occurrence was scored with hypergeometric tests, and a repertoire-size bias correction was applied to TCR pairs. To estimate false discovery rates, a later analysis permuted the HLA or CMV assignments 20 times. A later analysis grouped co-occurring TCRs with DBSCAN, adding TCRdist sequence similarity when clustering within HLA-allele-positive subsets. Repertoires with fewer than 30,000 or more than 120,000 public chains were left out of co-occurrence clustering, as were four to six repertoires with anomalous nucleotide sharing. TCRdb mirrors the immuneACCESS table, restricted to in-frame sequences. Some clones are absent from its copies; in checked studies, under half trace to an unresolved V gene, and the reason for the others is unknown. V and J calls and clone size are as listed in that table; D and trimming were resolved from the DNA. The sample table records about 190,000 clones; around 75% of these occur just once. Less than 6% of the sample goes to the ten largest clones.

CDR1 and CDR2 are read off the germline V gene as ENHRY and SYGVKD. Trimming takes 11 bases from V and 0 bases from J, and the germline ends sit 14 bases apart. Including cysteine and phenylalanine, the CDR3 has 14 amino acids. Only CDR3 DNA is held: 42 bases, read in frame from base 1. In total, 666 healthy bone marrow donors made up the cohort. At the time of sampling, all cohort members were nominally healthy, though unrecorded immune exposures were likely present. The donor was CMV seropositive and was included in the group of 300 or so seropositive cohort members. A peripheral blood sample was collected from each donor, and TCR beta sequencing was performed on peripheral blood mononuclear cells. Genomic DNA was extracted from the blood cell samples with the Qiagen DNeasy Blood Extraction Kit. The sample holds one count of this clone. The antigen it binds to is not known. One base away there is no much larger clone; base qualities are not given.

This TCR came from a woman between 25 and 40 years old in good health and CMV-seropositive. The sequenced material came from PBMCs. The chain is encoded by TRBV10-3 joined to TRBJ1-3; the D gene lacks a confident call. The nucleotide sequence is given as TGTGCCTCTGAGGCAGCGACCTCTGGAAACACCATATATTTT. Translated, it gives CASEAATSGNTIYF.